This T cell receptor beta chain was observed in a study of shared clonotypes between healthy human individuals. The study's findings and limits: Rarefaction showed that sequencing of sorted subsets was incomplete (despite large depth). Larger estimated richness was generally recorded for naive subsets relative to memory subsets.

Note on this clone: What it recognizes is unknown. At the DNA level, this CDR3 is encoded by other sequences in the same sample as well.

Sorted-subset replicate PCR reactions contained 200 to 250 ng DNA, corresponding to 29,000 or so T cell genomes. The repertoire was sequenced with immunoSEQ multiplex PCR; TCRdb's copy has only in-frame clones and lacks some. The data show 2,100,000 or so clones, with roughly 95% seen just once and around 0.13% held by the top ten. Germline V gene sequence: CDR1 SGHDN, CDR2 FVKESK. This CDR3 contains 14 residues. Trimming shortened V by 1 base and J by 5 bases, and 11 bases separated the two germline ends. The study separated CD4+ cells into CD45RA+ naive and CD45RA-negative memory subsets. The gene calls are TRBV14 and TRBJ1-1; weak D call: TRBD1 (6 bases). Sequencing was done on a sample of naive CD4+ T cells sorted from blood. As for subset: CD45RA+ positively selected. This TCR was sampled from a man aged 18 to 35 in good health. The CDR3 is CASSQVGGRTEAFF. In DNA, the CDR3 is TGTGCCAGCAGCCAAGTAGGGGGTCGGACTGAAGCTTTCTTT.